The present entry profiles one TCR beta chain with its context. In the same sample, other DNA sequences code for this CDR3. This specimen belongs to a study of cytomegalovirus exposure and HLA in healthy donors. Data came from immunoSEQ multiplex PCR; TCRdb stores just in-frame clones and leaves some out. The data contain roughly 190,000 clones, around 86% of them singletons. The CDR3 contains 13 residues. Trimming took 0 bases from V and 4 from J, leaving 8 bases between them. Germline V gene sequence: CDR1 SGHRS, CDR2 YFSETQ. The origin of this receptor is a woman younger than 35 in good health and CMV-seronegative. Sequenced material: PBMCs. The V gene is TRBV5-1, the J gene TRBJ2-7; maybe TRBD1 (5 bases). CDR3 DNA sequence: TGCGCCAGCAGCTTGGGACAGAGATACGAGCAGTACTTC. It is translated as CASSLGQRYEQYF.